The 28 T cell receptor beta chains given below trace back to one sample, sequenced in a study of T cells in Graves' hyperthyroidism and ophthalmopathy. Using RNA transcripts as the source, TCR beta CDR3 regions were amplified. First-round RT-PCR with HTBI primers amplified the TCR CDR3 region. TCRdb reprocessed the multiplex PCR reads with MiXCR, giving one entry per CDR3 protein. The repertoire holds around 700,000 distinct CDR3 sequences, with roughly 20% as singletons. Sequencing was carried out using blood. The receptors here all came from a woman in her forties or fifties with Graves' hyperthyroidism that later progressed to Graves' ophthalmopathy.

In its sample, this clonotype was seen many times. The chain uses TRBV7-8 and TRBJ2-5; D is possibly TRBD2 (5 bases). From germline, CDR1 is SGHVS and CDR2 FQNEAQ. V dropped 7 bases and J dropped 5 bases, with 17 bases sitting between them. This CDR3 has 14 residues. The CDR3 nucleotides are TGTGCCAGCATAATTGACGGGGAAGGGGAGACCCAGTACTTC. Its protein product is CASIIDGEGETQYF.

This clonotype was counted once. V is TRBV3-1 and J is TRBJ1-4, with a weak D call TRBD1 (5 bases). CDR1 is LGHDT and CDR2 is YNNKEL in the germline V gene (reference sequence). The CDR3 is 17 residues long. Trimming left V 1 base short and J 0 bases short, with 12 bases between. The chain's CDR3 is CASSQAGTESTNEKLFF. In DNA, the CDR3 is TGTGCCAGCAGCCAAGCCGGGACGGAATCAACTAATGAAAAACTGTTTTTT. Full variable domain (rest looked up from reference TRBV3-1 and TRBJ1-4): DTAVSQTPKYLVTQMGNDKSIKCEQNLGHDTMYWYKQDSKKFLKIMFSYNNKELIINETVPNRFSPKSPDKAHLNLHINSLELGDSAVYFCASSQAGTESTNEKLFFGSGTQLSVL.

This clonotype has a handful of counts. The chain couples TRBV6-2 or TRBV6-3 to TRBJ2-3; 9 bases map to TRBD2. J was trimmed by 1 base and V by 2 bases; bases with no gene match: 10. Germline CDR1 reads MNHEY; CDR2 reads SVGEGT. There are 18 residues in the CDR3. This CDR3 reads CASSYVGGGAHRTDTQYF. CDR3 sequence (DNA): TGTGCCAGCAGTTACGTCGGCGGGGGGGCCCATCGCACAGATACGCAGTATTTT.

The V and J genes are TRBV20-1 and TRBJ2-5, with 8 bases matching TRBD1. Trimming at V came to 1 base and at J to 4 bases, leaving 5 bases not matched to a gene. The CDR3 consists of 14 residues. CDR1 DFQATT and CDR2 SNEGSKA come from the germline V gene (reference sequence). The CDR3 protein is CSARVQGAVETQYF. CDR3 DNA: TGCAGTGCTAGAGTTCAGGGGGCTGTAGAGACCCAGTACTTC.

The chain joins TRBV20-1 to TRBJ2-7; TRBD1 aligns across 9 bases. Trimming took 2 bases from V and 6 from J; bases not matched to a gene: 8. The CDR3 has 14 residues. Germline lookup yields CDR1 DFQATT and CDR2 SNEGSKA (reference sequence). The CDR3 nucleotides are TGCAGTGCTAGATGGGACAGGGAGCTCTGCGAGCAGTACTTC. Translated, it gives CSARWDRELCEQYF.

This clonotype was seen just once. A read error may be the cause here, since a much bigger clone is one base away. V is TRBV6-1 and J is TRBJ1-2, with D unresolved. CDR1 is MNHNS and CDR2 is SASEGT in the germline V gene. The CDR3 totals 13 residues. The CDR3 nucleotides are TGTGCCAGCAGTCCCACGGATGGGGTTGGCCACACCTTC. Its translation: CASSPTDGVGHTF.

This clonotype has just a few counts. The genes are TRBV5-1 and TRBJ1-6; D ambiguous. V lost 0 bases, J lost 0 bases, and 7 bases lay in between. This CDR3 region has 16 residues. The germline CDR1 and CDR2 sequences are SGHRS and YFSETQ. The DNA for the CDR3 is TGCGCCAGCAGCTTGGGGGAAAGCTCCTATAATTCACCCCTCCACTTT. The encoded protein is CASSLGESSYNSPLHF.

The chain is built from TRBV4-2 and TRBJ2-1; 10 nucleotides align to TRBD2. This CDR3 region has 17 residues. Trimming removed 0 bases from V and 6 bases from J; junction bases left unmatched: 8. The germline V gene has CDR1 LGHNA and CDR2 YNFKEQ. CDR3 amino acids: CASSQDQASGGGNEQFF. The DNA for the CDR3 is TGTGCCAGCAGCCAAGATCAGGCTAGCGGGGGAGGCAATGAGCAGTTCTTC.

This chain links TRBV11-2 with TRBJ2-5; a possible D gene is TRBD2 (6 bases). The CDR3 has 15 residues. V lost 5 bases and J 2 bases, leaving 15 bases between the germline ends. Germline CDR1 SGHAT, CDR2 FQNNGV. The CDR3 reads CASSPAGGRQETQYF. Written as DNA, the CDR3 is TGTGCCAGCAGCCCAGCCGGGGGTAGACAAGAGACCCAGTACTTC. Combining the CDR3 with reference TRBV11-2 and TRBJ2-5 gives the whole variable domain EAGVAQSPRYKIIEKRQSVAFWCNPISGHATLYWYQQILGQGPKLLIQFQNNGVVDDSQLPKDRFSAERLKGVDSTLKIQPAKLEDSAVYLCASSPAGGRQETQYFGPGTRLLVL.

This chain links TRBV9 with TRBJ2-3; tentatively, D is TRBD1 or TRBD2 (5 bases each). The CDR3 has 16 amino acids. The ends were cut back, 3 bases at V and 1 base at J, with 15 bases in the middle. CDR1 and CDR2 from the germline V gene are SGDLS and YYNGEE. The CDR3 sequence: CASSGYGDVGTDTQYF. The DNA of the CDR3 is TGTGCCAGCAGCGGGTACGGGGACGTGGGCACAGATACGCAGTATTTT. The variable domain in full, completed from reference TRBV9 and TRBJ2-3, reads DSGVTQTPKHLITATGQRVTLRCSPRSGDLSVYWYQQSLDQGLQFLIQYYNGEERAKGNILERFSAQQFPDLHSELNLSSLELGDSALYFCASSGYGDVGTDTQYFGPGTRLTVL.

In its sample, this clonotype was seen once. CDR3 in DNA: TGCAGTGCTAGAGAGATTCCGGGACAGAGCTCCTACAATGAGCAGTTCTTC. Residues: CSAREIPGQSSYNEQFF. This sequence joins TRBV20-1 and TRBJ2-1; TRBD1 aligns across 7 bases. The germline V gene has CDR1 DFQATT and CDR2 SNEGSKA (reference sequence). The CDR3 is made up of 17 amino acids. J gave up 0 bases and V 0 bases, and 8 bases lay outside the gene matches.

The chain couples TRBV6-1 to TRBJ2-3; 10 nucleotides match TRBD2. Germline trimming cut 1 base from V and 3 bases from J; bases unmatched to any gene: 1. The V gene's germline CDR1 is MNHNS and CDR2 SASEGT. This CDR3 is 15 amino acids long. The CDR3 DNA follows: TGTGCCAGCAGTGAAGGAGCGGGGGGGACAGATACGCAGTATTTT. It codes for CASSEGAGGTDTQYF.

Turning to this clonotype: This could be a read error, since a much larger clone is one nucleotide away. Lacking the conserved final phenylalanine or tryptophan, this CDR3 likely reflects a read error. The chain employs TRBV28 and TRBJ2-1; 12 nucleotides line up with TRBD2. The V gene end was trimmed by 6 bases and the J gene end by 3 bases; junction bases not matched to a gene: 3. The CDR3 is 15 residues long. The germline V gene has CDR1 MDHEN and CDR2 SYDVKM. Here the CDR3 DNA reads TGTGCCAGCAGCTCTAGCGGGGGGGGCTACAATGAGCAGTTCCTC. Translated, it gives CASSSSGGGYNEQFL.

This clonotype appeared a few times. The gene calls are TRBV7-2 and TRBJ1-2; TRBD1 agrees at 8 bases. Germline V lookup: CDR1 SGHTA, CDR2 FQGNSA. Trimming cost V 4 bases and J 7 bases; bases outside gene matches: 8. The CDR3 is made up of 14 amino acids. The CDR3 is CASSSGQGTGGYTF. The CDR3 DNA follows: TGTGCCAGCAGCTCCGGACAGGGTACGGGTGGCTACACCTTC.

There are many counts of this clonotype. J is TRBJ2-6 and V is TRBV2, with D possibly TRBD1 on 6 matching bases. V gave up 10 bases and J gave up 3 bases, with 16 bases separating them. The CDR3 is 15 residues long. The V gene's germline CDR1 is SNHLY and CDR2 FYNNEI. This CDR3 reads CATRPGVFGANVLTF. CDR3 bases: TGTGCCACAAGACCAGGGGTTTTTGGGGCCAACGTCCTGACTTTC.

This clonotype was detected only a few times. The V and J genes are TRBV6-1 and TRBJ2-7, with D possibly called TRBD1 or TRBD2 (5 bases each). V lost 2 bases and J 2 bases, leaving 10 bases between the germline ends. CDR1 and CDR2 from the germline V gene are MNHNS and SASEGT. This CDR3 has 14 residues. The CDR3 DNA sequence: TGTGCCAGCAGTGAATCCGGGGACGCCTACGAGCAGTACTTC. It yields the protein CASSESGDAYEQYF.

At least ten counts were recorded for this clonotype. The chain carries TRBV11-2 and TRBJ2-4; 12 bases match TRBD2. Germline V CDR1 and CDR2: SGHAT, FQNNGV. The CDR3 contains 19 residues. V trimming: 3 bases; J trimming: 1 base; junction bases outside the gene matches: 10. The CDR3 nucleotides are TGTGCCAGCAGCTTTGAACTAGCGGGGGGCATTGGGGCCAAAAACATTCAGTACTTC. It codes for CASSFELAGGIGAKNIQYF.

This clonotype was detected only a few times. The CDR3 reads CASSDLAGAVYEQYF. The CDR3 coding sequence is TGTGCCAGCAGTGATTTAGCGGGGGCGGTCTACGAGCAGTACTTC. The chain carries TRBV6-1 and TRBJ2-7, with 9 bases matching TRBD2. This CDR3 comprises 15 residues. V dropped 3 bases and J dropped 3; count of bases not matched to a gene: 6. Germline values: CDR1 MNHNS, CDR2 SASEGT.

This clonotype was seen a handful of times. The chain couples TRBV4-1 to TRBJ2-7, with 8 bases aligning to TRBD2. Germline V gene sequence: CDR1 MGHRA, CDR2 YSYEKL. With 3 bases clipped from V and 0 bases from J, the junction kept 13 bases outside the gene matches. This CDR3 contains 18 residues. The CDR3 here is CASSQPPEISGVSYEQYF. The CDR3 coding sequence is TGCGCCAGCAGCCAGCCCCCTGAGATTAGCGGGGTCTCCTACGAGCAGTACTTC.

The chain employs TRBV7-8 and TRBJ1-2, with D perhaps TRBD1 (6 bases). This CDR3 comprises 15 residues. Germline V gene data show CDR1 as SGHVS and CDR2 as FQNEAQ. V was trimmed by 1 base and J by 6 bases, leaving 15 bases between them. The chain's CDR3 is CASSLDFGGSDGYTF. CDR3 sequence (DNA): TGTGCCAGCAGCTTAGATTTCGGGGGCTCGGATGGCTACACCTTC.

The CDR3 DNA is TGTGCCAGCAGCAACCACACGGCAGGGGGGGGCTATGGCTACACCTTC. Protein product: CASSNHTAGGGYGYTF. The V gene is TRBV7-9, the J gene TRBJ1-2; the match to TRBD1 covers 7 bases. This CDR3 contains 16 residues. The V gene end was trimmed by 5 bases and the J gene end by 4 bases; junction bases not matched to a gene: 13. Per germline, CDR1 SEHNR and CDR2 FQNEAQ (reference sequence).

The genes are TRBV4-1 and TRBJ2-7; tentative D call: TRBD1 (5 bases). Germline V gene sequence: CDR1 MGHRA, CDR2 YSYEKL. Trimming cost V 0 bases and J 1 base, with 16 bases left between them. This CDR3 has 17 amino acids. CDR3 DNA: TGCGCCAGCAGCCAAGATTTAGGGGCAGGCTCATCCTACGAGCAGTACTTC. This codes for CASSQDLGAGSSYEQYF.

The rearrangement links TRBV7-9 to TRBJ1-2; 8 bases agree with TRBD1. CDR1 and CDR2 from the germline V gene are SEHNR and FQNEAQ (reference sequence). The CDR3 contains 15 residues. With V trimmed by 7 bases and J by 4 bases, 11 bases remained unmatched. Written as DNA, the CDR3 is TGTGCCAGCACGCACCGGAGGACAGGGACCTATGGCTACACCTTC. Residues: CASTHRRTGTYGYTF.

V and J are TRBV18 and TRBJ1-5, with TRBD1 as a possible D gene (6 bases). Germline V gives CDR1 KGHSH, CDR2 LQKENI. Trimming pared 3 bases from V and 1 base from J, leaving 13 bases between. The CDR3 is made up of 16 amino acids. For the CDR3, the DNA is TGTGCCAGCTCACCGGTGCGGGGGCCGAGCAATCAGCCCCAGCATTTT. Residues: CASSPVRGPSNQPQHF.

This clonotype was counted a few times. The gene calls are TRBV12-3 or TRBV12-4 and TRBJ2-7, with 7 nucleotides matching TRBD2. J lost 3 bases, V lost 5 bases, and 7 bases had no gene match. The CDR3 has 14 residues. The CDR3 bases are TGTGCCAGCAGTATACACGGCGGGGGCTACGAGCAGTACTTC. Encoded protein: CASSIHGGGYEQYF.

About this clonotype: A read error may explain this, as a much larger clone is one base away. Here the CDR3 omits its conserved ending phenylalanine or tryptophan, so a read error is the likely source. This sequence joins TRBV5-1 and TRBJ1-1, with D unresolved. Trimming took off 4 bases at V and 3 bases at J, with 10 bases between the two ends. The CDR3 runs to 13 residues. The germline CDR1 and CDR2 sequences are SGHRS and YFSETQ. CDR3 loop: CASSVTADTEAFS. CDR3 DNA: TGCGCCAGCAGCGTTACAGCAGACACTGAAGCTTTCTCT.

This clonotype showed up just a few times. This rearrangement joins TRBV6-1 to TRBJ2-3, with 9 bases aligning to TRBD2. This CDR3 has 15 residues. V was clipped by 8 bases and J by 0 bases; unmatched bases: 6. Germline assignment: CDR1 MNHNS and CDR2 SASEGT. CDR3 coding DNA: TGTGCCAGCGGCCGAGCGGGGGGTAGCACAGATACGCAGTATTTT. Translated: CASGRAGGSTDTQYF.

This clonotype appeared many times. The chain employs TRBV20-1 and TRBJ2-7; TRBD2 matches 8 bases. J gave up 0 bases and V 6 bases, and 7 bases lay outside the gene matches. The CDR3 has 14 amino acids. Germline assignment: CDR1 DFQATT and CDR2 SNEGSKA (reference sequence). This CDR3 reads CSARPSGSSYEQYF. The CDR3 nucleotides are TGCAGTGCCCGCCCCAGCGGGAGCTCCTACGAGCAGTACTTC.